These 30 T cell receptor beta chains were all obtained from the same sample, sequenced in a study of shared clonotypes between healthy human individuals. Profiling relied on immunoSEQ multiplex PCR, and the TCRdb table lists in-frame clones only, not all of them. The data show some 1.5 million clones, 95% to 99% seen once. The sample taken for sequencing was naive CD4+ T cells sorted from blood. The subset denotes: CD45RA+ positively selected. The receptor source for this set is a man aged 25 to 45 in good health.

In nucleotides, the CDR3 is TGTGCCAGCAGCGTGGGACTAGCGCAGGTTTCAGTGGTCCGAGAGCAGTTCTTC. It yields the protein CASSVGLAQVSVVREQFF. V usage is TRBV9 and J usage is TRBJ2-1, with 10 bases identical to TRBD2. Germline loops: CDR1 SGDLS, CDR2 YYNGEE. Unmatched junction bases numbered 18, after V lost 2 bases and J lost 10 bases. The CDR3 contains 18 residues.

The CDR3 spells CASSEGVGGGSADTQYF. CDR3 DNA: TGTGCCAGCAGTGAAGGCGTTGGGGGGGGCTCTGCAGATACGCAGTATTTT. The chain combines TRBV25-1 with TRBJ2-3; maybe TRBD2 (7 bases). The CDR3 is 17 amino acids. From germline, CDR1 is MGHDK and CDR2 SYGVNS. V was clipped by 2 bases and J by 4 bases, with 19 bases between them.

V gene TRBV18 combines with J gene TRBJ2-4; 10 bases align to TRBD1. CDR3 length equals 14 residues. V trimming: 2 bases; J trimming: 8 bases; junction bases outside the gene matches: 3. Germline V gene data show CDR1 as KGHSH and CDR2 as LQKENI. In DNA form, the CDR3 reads TGTGCCAGCTCACCAAGGACAGGGGGTGACATTCAGTACTTC. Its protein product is CASSPRTGGDIQYF.

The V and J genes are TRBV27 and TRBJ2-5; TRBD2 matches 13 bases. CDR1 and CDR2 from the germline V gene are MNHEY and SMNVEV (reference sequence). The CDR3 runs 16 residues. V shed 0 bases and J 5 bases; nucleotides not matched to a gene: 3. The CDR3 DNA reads TGTGCCAGCAGTTTATCACTAGCGGGAGGGCTTGAGACCCAGTACTTC. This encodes CASSLSLAGGLETQYF.

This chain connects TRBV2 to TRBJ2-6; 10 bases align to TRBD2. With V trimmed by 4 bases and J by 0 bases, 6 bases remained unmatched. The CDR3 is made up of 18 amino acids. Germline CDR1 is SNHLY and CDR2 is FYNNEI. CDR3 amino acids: CASSGASGSLSGANVLTF. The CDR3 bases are TGTGCCAGCAGTGGGGCTAGCGGGAGCCTCTCTGGGGCCAACGTCCTGACTTTC.

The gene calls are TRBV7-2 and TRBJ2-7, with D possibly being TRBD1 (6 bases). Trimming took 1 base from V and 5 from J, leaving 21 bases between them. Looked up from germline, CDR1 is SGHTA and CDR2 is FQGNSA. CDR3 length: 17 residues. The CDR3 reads CASSLGPAGGLQDEQYF. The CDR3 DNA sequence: TGTGCCAGCAGCTTAGGCCCGGCTGGGGGCCTACAGGACGAGCAGTACTTC.

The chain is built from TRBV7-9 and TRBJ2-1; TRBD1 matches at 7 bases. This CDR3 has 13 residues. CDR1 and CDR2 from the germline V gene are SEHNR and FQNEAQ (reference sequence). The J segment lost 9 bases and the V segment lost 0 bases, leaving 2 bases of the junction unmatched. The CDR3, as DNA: TGTGCCAGCAGCTTAGCAGGGGGCTTTGAGCAGTTCTTC. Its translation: CASSLAGGFEQFF.

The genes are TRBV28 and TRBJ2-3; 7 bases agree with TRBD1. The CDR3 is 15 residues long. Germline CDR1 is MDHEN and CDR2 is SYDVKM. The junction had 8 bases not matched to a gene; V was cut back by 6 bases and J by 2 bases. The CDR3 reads CASRLGDRLTDTQYF. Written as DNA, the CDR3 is TGTGCCAGCAGGTTAGGGGACAGACTCACAGATACGCAGTATTTT. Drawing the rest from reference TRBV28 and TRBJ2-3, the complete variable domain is DVKVTQSSRYLVKRTGEKVFLECVQDMDHENMFWYRQDPGLGLRLIYFSYDVKMKEKGDIPEGYSVSREKKERFSLILESASTNQTSMYLCASRLGDRLTDTQYFGPGTRLTVL.

DNA of the CDR3: TGTGCCAGTAGTAGGGTGGACAGGGACAACACCGGGGAGCTGTTTTTT. It specifies CASSRVDRDNTGELFF. This chain uses TRBV19 with TRBJ2-2, with 8 bases identical to TRBD1. J was trimmed by 2 bases and V by 4 bases; bases with no gene match: 6. The germline gives CDR1 LNHDA, CDR2 SQIVND (reference sequence). The CDR3 sequence is 16 residues long.

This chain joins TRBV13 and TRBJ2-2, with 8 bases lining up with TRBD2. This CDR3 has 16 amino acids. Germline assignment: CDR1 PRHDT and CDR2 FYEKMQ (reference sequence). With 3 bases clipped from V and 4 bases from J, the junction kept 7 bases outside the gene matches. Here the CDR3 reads CASSFSGSHGTGELFF. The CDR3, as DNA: TGTGCCAGCAGCTTCAGCGGGAGTCACGGCACCGGGGAGCTGTTTTTT.

Written as DNA, the CDR3 is TGTGCCAGCTGCAGACAGCCGTCATACACAGATACGCAGTATTTT. It encodes CASCRQPSYTDTQYF. This sequence joins TRBV27 and TRBJ2-3; a weak D match, TRBD1 (5 bases). This CDR3 has 15 amino acids. Trimming left V 8 bases short and J 2 bases short, with 17 bases between. Germline CDR1 and CDR2: MNHEY and SMNVEV (reference sequence).

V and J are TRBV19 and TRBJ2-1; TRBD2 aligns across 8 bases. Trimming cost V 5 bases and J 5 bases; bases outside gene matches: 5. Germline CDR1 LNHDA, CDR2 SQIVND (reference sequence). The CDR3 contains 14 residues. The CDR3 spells CASSPTSGDNEQFF. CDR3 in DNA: TGTGCCAGTAGTCCCACTAGCGGTGACAATGAGCAGTTCTTC.

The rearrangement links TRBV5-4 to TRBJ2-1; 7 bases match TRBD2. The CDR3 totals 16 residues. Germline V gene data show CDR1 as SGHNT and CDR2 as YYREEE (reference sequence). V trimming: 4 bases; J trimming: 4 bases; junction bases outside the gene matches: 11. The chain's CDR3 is CASSRSLAETYNEQFF. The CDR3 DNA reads TGTGCCAGCAGCCGATCCCTAGCGGAAACTTACAATGAGCAGTTCTTC.

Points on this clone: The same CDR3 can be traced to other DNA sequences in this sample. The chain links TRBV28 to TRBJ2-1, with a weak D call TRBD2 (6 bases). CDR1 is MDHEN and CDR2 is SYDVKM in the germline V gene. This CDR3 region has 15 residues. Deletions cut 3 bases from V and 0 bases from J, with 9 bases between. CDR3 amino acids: CASSFGGSSYNEQFF. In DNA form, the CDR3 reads TGTGCCAGCAGTTTTGGGGGGAGCTCCTACAATGAGCAGTTCTTC.

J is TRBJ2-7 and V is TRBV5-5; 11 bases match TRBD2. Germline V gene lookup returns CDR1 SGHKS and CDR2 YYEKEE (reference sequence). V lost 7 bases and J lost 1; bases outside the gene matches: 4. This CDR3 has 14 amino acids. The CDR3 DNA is TGTGCCAGCTGCTGGACTAGCGGGTCCTACGAGCAGTACTTC. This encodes CASCWTSGSYEQYF.

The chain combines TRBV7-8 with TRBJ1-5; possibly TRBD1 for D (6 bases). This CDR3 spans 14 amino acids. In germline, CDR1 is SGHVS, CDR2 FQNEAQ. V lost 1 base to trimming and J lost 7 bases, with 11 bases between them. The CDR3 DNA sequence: TGTGCCAGCAGCTTAGATCGGGGGGCGCAGCCCCAGCATTTT. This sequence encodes CASSLDRGAQPQHF.

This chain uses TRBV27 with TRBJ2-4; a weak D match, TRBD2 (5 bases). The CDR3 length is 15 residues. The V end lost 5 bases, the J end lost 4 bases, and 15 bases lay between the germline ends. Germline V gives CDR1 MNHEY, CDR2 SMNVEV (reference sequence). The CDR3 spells CASSGFGVGKNIQYF. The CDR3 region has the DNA TGTGCCAGCAGTGGTTTCGGGGTCGGGAAAAACATTCAGTACTTC.

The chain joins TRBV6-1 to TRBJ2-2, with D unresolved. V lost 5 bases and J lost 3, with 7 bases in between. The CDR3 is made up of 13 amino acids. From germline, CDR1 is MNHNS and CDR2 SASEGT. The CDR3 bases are TGTGCCAGCAGTCCGGAGTACACCGGGGAGCTGTTTTTT. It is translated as CASSPEYTGELFF.

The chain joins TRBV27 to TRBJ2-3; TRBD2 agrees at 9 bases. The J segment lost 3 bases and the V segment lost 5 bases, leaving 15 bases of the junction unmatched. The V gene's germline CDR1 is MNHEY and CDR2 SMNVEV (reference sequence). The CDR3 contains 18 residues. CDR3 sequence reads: CASSARSGRLKGTDTQYF. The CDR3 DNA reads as TGTGCCAGCAGTGCTAGGAGCGGGAGGCTAAAGGGTACAGATACGCAGTATTTT.

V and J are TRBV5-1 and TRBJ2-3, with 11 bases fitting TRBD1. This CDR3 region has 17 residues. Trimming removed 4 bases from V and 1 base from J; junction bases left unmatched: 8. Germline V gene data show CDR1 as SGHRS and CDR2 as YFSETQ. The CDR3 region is CASSQGTGGSGTDTQYF. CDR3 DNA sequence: TGCGCCAGCAGCCAAGGGACAGGGGGTTCTGGCACAGATACGCAGTATTTT. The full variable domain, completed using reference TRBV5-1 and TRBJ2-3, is KAGVTQTPRYLIKTRGQQVTLSCSPISGHRSVSWYQQTPGQGLQFLFEYFSETQRNKGNFPGRFSGRQFSNSRSEMNVSTLELGDSALYLCASSQGTGGSGTDTQYFGPGTRLTVL.

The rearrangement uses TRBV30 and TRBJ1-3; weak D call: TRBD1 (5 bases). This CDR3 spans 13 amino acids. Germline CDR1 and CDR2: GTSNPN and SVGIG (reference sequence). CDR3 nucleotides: TGTGCTTGGGGACCCTCCTCACGGGACACCATATATTTT. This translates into CAWGPSSRDTIYF.

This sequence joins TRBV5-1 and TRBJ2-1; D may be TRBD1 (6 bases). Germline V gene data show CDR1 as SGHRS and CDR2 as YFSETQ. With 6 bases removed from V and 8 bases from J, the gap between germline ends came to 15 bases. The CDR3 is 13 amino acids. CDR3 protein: CASIYRVLDEQFF. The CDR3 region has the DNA TGCGCCAGCATTTACAGGGTTTTGGATGAGCAGTTCTTC.

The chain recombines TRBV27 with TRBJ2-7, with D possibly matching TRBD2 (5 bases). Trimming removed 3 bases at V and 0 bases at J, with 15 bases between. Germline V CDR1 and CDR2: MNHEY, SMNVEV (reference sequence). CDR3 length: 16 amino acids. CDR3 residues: CASSLERPGFSYEQYF. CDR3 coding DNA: TGTGCCAGCAGTTTGGAGAGGCCGGGGTTCTCCTACGAGCAGTACTTC.

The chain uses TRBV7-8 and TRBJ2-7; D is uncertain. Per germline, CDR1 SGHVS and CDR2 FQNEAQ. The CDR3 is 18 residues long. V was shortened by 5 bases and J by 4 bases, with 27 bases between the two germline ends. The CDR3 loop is CASSPLISALLPYYEQYF. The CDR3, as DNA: TGTGCCAGCAGCCCCTTGATTTCGGCACTTCTCCCTTATTACGAGCAGTACTTC.

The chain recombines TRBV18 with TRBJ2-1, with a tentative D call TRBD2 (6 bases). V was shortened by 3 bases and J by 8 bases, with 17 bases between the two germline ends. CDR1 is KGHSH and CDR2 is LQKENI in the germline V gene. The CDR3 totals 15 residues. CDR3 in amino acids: CASSPTSPRGDEQFF. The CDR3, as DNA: TGTGCCAGCTCACCCACTAGCCCGAGGGGCGATGAGCAGTTCTTC.

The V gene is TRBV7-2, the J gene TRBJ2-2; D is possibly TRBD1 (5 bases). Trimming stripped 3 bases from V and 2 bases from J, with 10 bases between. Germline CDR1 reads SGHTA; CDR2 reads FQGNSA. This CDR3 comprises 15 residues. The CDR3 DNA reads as TGTGCCAGCAGCTTTCTTAGGGGAAACACCGGGGAGCTGTTTTTT. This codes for CASSFLRGNTGELFF.

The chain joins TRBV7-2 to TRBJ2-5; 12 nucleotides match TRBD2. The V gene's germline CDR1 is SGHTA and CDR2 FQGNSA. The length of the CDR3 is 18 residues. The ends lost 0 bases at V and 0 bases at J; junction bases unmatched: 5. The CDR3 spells CASSLAPGTSGHQETQYF. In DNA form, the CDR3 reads TGTGCCAGCAGCTTAGCACCCGGGACTAGCGGGCACCAAGAGACCCAGTACTTC.

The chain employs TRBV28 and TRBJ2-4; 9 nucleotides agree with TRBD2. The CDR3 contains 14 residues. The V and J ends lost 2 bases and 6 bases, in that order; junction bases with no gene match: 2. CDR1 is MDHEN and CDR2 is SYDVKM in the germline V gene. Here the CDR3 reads CASSLAGGVNIQYF. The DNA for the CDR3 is TGTGCCAGCAGTTTAGCGGGAGGGGTAAACATTCAGTACTTC.

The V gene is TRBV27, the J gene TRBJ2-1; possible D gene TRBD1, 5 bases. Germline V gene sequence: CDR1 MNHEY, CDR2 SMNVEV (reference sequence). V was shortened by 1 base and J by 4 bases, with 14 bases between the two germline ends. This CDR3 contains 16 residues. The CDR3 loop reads CASSLFTLGAYNEQFF. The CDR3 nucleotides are TGTGCCAGCAGTTTATTCACCCTAGGGGCGTACAATGAGCAGTTCTTC.

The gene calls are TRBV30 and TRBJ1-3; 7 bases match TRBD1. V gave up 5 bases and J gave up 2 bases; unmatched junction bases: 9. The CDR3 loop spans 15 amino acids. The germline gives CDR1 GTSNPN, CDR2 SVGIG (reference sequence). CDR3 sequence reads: CAWASRQGAGNTIYF. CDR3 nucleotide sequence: TGTGCCTGGGCTTCCCGACAGGGAGCTGGAAACACCATATATTTT.